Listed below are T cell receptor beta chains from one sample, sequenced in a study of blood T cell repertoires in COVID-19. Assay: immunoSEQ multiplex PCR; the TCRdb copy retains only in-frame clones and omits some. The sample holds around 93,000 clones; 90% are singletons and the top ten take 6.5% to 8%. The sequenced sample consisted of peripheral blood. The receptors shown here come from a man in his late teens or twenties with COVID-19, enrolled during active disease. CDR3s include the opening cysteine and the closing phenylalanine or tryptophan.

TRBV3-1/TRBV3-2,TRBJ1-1,CASSLGLGTEAFF
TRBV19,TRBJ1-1,CASGSNTEAFF
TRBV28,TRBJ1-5,CASSRRGYDQPQHF
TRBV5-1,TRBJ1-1,CASSFRDRGVTEAFF
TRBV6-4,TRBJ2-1,CASSDPTGTSGINEQFF
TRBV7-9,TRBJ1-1,CASSQWTGNEAFF
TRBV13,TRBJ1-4,CASSLVTGTGIEKLFF
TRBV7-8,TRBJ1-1,CASSLERGMNTEAFF
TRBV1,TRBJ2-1,CTSSRRVGSYNEQFF
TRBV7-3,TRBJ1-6,CASSLNRGDGNSPLHF
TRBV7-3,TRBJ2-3,CASSWGRTDTQYF
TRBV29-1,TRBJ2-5,CSVEGIAGVQETQYF
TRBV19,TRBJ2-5,CASSIPQHRVQETQYF
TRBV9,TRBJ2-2,CASSVEVGGPGTGELFF
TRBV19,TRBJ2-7,CASSVNGGRDYEQYF
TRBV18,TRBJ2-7,CASSPRTSGPYEQYF
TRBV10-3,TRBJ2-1,CAIRGLAGGYNEQFF
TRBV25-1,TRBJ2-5,CASSPPRGLSETQYF
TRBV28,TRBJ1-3,CASSFGDGSSGNTIYF
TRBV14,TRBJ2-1,CASSRLRGFQQFF
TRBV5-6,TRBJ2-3,CASSHPNSGGSTDTQYF
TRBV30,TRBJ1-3,CAWSVKPGNTIYF
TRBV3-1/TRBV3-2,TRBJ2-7,CASSHERGSYEQYF
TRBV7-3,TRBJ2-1,CASSPTGYNEQFF
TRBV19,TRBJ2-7,CASSTQAGLYEQYF
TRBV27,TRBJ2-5,CASSRFGETQYF
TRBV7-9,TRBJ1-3,CASSPRGVAGNTIYF
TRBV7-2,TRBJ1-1,CASRPTGGNTEAFF
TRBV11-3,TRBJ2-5,CASSAGLGETQYF
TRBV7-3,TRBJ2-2,CASSPSGTSGGELFF
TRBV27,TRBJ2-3,CASSLSFTDTQYF
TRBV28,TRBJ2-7,CASRGGVYEQYF
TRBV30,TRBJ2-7,CAWSSGSYEQYF
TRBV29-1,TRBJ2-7,CSGSLTGNSYEQYF
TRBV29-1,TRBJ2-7,CSVRTGTYEQYF
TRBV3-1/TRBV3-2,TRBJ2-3,CASSQFQGGTDTQYF
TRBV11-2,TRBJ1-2,CASSSLGGYTF
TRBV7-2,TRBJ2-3,CASSLRGITDTQYF
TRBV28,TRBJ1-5,CASSLLQGGQPQHF
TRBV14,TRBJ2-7,CASSQEVGHEQYF
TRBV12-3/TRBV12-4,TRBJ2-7,CASSQRLANEQYF